This T cell receptor beta chain originates from a study of shared clonotypes between healthy human individuals. Worth noting for this clone: Antigen unknown.

This CDR3 is built from 14 residues. V was clipped by 6 bases and J by 3 bases; unmatched bases: 6. Germline CDR1 reads SGHRS; CDR2 reads YFSETQ. The assay used deep level. Data came from immunoSEQ multiplex PCR; TCRdb stores just in-frame clones and leaves some out. The sample includes under 1 million clones, about 96% of them seen just once. CD45RO-negative cells were positively selected for CCR7, leaving out terminally differentiated effector memory CD45RA+ cells. Study results and caveats: Non-shared clonotypes had lower generation probabilities than clonotypes shared by all four sorted-subset donors.

The clonotype originates from a man aged 30-40 years in good health. Material for sequencing was naive CD8+ T cells sorted from blood. The chain links TRBV5-1 to TRBJ2-7; TRBD1 matches at 10 bases. In nucleotides, the CDR3 is TGCGCCAGCACCCCCGGGACAGGGGTCTACGAGCAGTACTTC. Translating it yields CASTPGTGVYEQYF.